This T cell receptor beta chain was recorded in a study of beta chain features in type 1 diabetes. For the study at large: Age, gender and cell yields were similar between patients and healthy donors. In all, 107,917,701 sorted cells from all samples were analyzed.

V was cut by 2 bases and J by 0 bases, with 16 bases left in between. Germline CDR1 LNHNV, CDR2 YYDKDF (reference sequence). The CDR3 covers 18 residues. The authors sorted CD4+ naive, central memory, regulatory and stem cell-like memory cells via CD45RO/CCR7/CD25/CD127/CD95/CD27. All of the isolated RNA was reverse transcribed, so expressed TCRB transcripts were sequenced. This table comes from immunoSEQ multiplex PCR, and its TCRdb copy is limited to in-frame clones, with some not included. The sample lists over 700,000 clones; 15% to 20% were seen once. Sequencing was done on a sample of naive CD4+ T cells from blood. The chain employs TRBV15 and TRBJ2-2, with a tentative D call TRBD1 (5 bases). The origin of this receptor is a young woman in good health. The CDR3 here is CATSRSPRTQANTGELFF. In DNA form, the CDR3 reads TGTGCCACCAGCAGATCGCCCCGGACACAAGCGAACACCGGGGAGCTGTTTTTT.